In this sample, the clone carrying this TCR beta chain turned up a few times. The data were taken from a study of T-cell reconstitution after alpha-beta-depleted transplantation in children. Per germline, CDR1 SGHTA and CDR2 FQGNSA. There are 13 residues in the CDR3. Trimming removed 5 bases at V and 11 bases at J, with 18 bases between. Unique molecular identifiers were incorporated when the TCRbeta library was constructed. Each CDR3 protein gets one entry after TCRdb re-called the PCR reads with MiXCR. The table records around 600,000 distinct CDR3 sequences, around 16% of them present only once. The sequencing used PBMCs from the stem cell graft donor, collected from the stem cell graft. The chain recombines TRBV7-2 with TRBJ1-1; maybe TRBD1 (5 bases). The TCR originated in a human donor who donated a stem cell graft to a child with acute myeloid leukemia. CDR3 sequence (DNA): TGTGCCAGCAGCCCCATAGGGGAGCGACGCGCTTTCTTT. Encoded protein: CASSPIGERRAFF.